This T cell receptor beta chain is from a study of T cell repertoires in cytomegalovirus infection. The CDR3 contains 14 residues. With V trimmed by 5 bases and J by 6 bases, 4 bases remained unmatched. Germline values: CDR1 MDHEN, CDR2 SYDVKM. TCRdb recomputed calls from the reads with MiXCR, one row per CDR3 protein. The sample consists of some 700,000 distinct CDR3 sequences, roughly a third of them appearing once. The source is a human donor in good health (CMV status not recorded). Some clones in this sample may be carry-over from other donors' samples. The gene calls are TRBV28 and TRBJ1-5; 10 nucleotides align to TRBD1. The sequenced sample was PBMCs. The CDR3 coding sequence is TGTGCCAGCAGTGACAGGGGGCAGTTTCAGCCCCAGCATTTT. This gives the protein CASSDRGQFQPQHF.